The 18 T cell receptor beta chains listed next were all sequenced from one sample in a study of shared clonotypes between healthy human individuals. Sequenced by immunoSEQ multiplex PCR; TCRdb stores in-frame clones only, minus some. The top ten clones hold 0.45% of a sample with approximately 1,500,000 clones, about 98% of them seen once. The sample comprised naive CD4+ T cells sorted from blood. This sample's subset: CD45RA+ positively selected. Every receptor here comes from a young man in good health.

The chain links TRBV4-3 to TRBJ1-5; D is unclear. V was trimmed by 0 bases and J by 3 bases, leaving 9 bases between them. Looked up from germline, CDR1 is LGHNA and CDR2 is YSLEER. The CDR3 has 15 residues. The CDR3 loop reads CASSQDQRFNQPQHF. The CDR3 DNA reads TGCGCCAGCAGCCAAGATCAAAGGTTCAATCAGCCCCAGCATTTT.

The chain couples TRBV19 to TRBJ2-7; the D is unclear. The CDR3 spans 15 residues. The ends were cut back, 3 bases at V and 5 bases at J, with 17 bases in the middle. The germline CDR1 and CDR2 sequences are LNHDA and SQIVND (reference sequence). The CDR3 reads CASSIVGRITDEQYF. CDR3 bases: TGTGCCAGTAGTATCGTTGGGCGGATTACTGACGAGCAGTACTTC.

The chain uses TRBV5-8 and TRBJ2-4, with 7 bases fitting TRBD2. With V trimmed by 3 bases and J by 3 bases, 3 bases remained unmatched. There are 14 residues in the CDR3. Germline V gene sequence: CDR1 SGHTS, CDR2 YDEGEE. The CDR3 loop is CASSSRGDKNIQYF. DNA for the CDR3: TGTGCCAGCAGCTCCCGGGGGGACAAAAACATTCAGTACTTC.

The chain uses TRBV10-2 and TRBJ1-4; no firm D call. This CDR3 comprises 15 residues. The germline V gene has CDR1 WSHSY and CDR2 SAAADI. Trimming cost V 5 bases and J 1 base, with 11 bases left between them. CDR3 sequence: CASSHRTLTNEKLFF. In DNA, the CDR3 is TGCGCCAGCAGTCATAGGACCTTAACTAATGAAAAACTGTTTTTT.

This clone showed up just once. V gene TRBV11-2 combines with J gene TRBJ2-2; TRBD1 matches 7 bases. The CDR3 totals 15 residues. CDR1 is SGHAT and CDR2 is FQNNGV in the germline V gene. V trimming: 5 bases; J trimming: 4 bases; junction bases outside the gene matches: 7. This CDR3 is CASSPLTGITGELFF. CDR3 nucleotide sequence: TGTGCCAGCAGCCCACTGACAGGGATCACCGGGGAGCTGTTTTTT.

The chain uses TRBV5-1 and TRBJ2-1; D is perhaps TRBD1 or TRBD2 (5 bases each). V was cut by 4 bases and J by 6 bases, with 14 bases left in between. Germline-derived CDR1 and CDR2 are SGHRS and YFSETQ. This CDR3 is 14 amino acids long. Written as DNA, the CDR3 is TGCGCCAGCAGCAGCAGCTTGGGGGTCAATGAGCAGTTCTTC. As protein: CASSSSLGVNEQFF.

The gene calls are TRBV5-1 and TRBJ2-3; D is perhaps TRBD1 (6 bases). V shed 2 bases and J shed 8 bases, with 15 bases lying between them. Germline CDR1 SGHRS, CDR2 YFSETQ. The CDR3 is 14 amino acids. The CDR3 is CASSLSKTGGTQYF. CDR3 sequence (DNA): TGCGCCAGCAGCTTAAGTAAGACAGGCGGTACGCAGTATTTT.

The rearrangement links TRBV11-2 to TRBJ1-3, with D unclear. There are 18 residues in the CDR3. CDR1 and CDR2 from the germline V gene are SGHAT and FQNNGV. V was trimmed by 3 bases and J by 2 bases, leaving 20 bases between them. The DNA for the CDR3 is TGTGCCAGCAGCTTGAGCCTTCGAGGGTCTATCGCTGGAAACACCATATATTTT. Translation gives CASSLSLRGSIAGNTIYF.

The rearrangement joins TRBV5-5 to TRBJ1-1; no reliable D call. Trimming cost V 6 bases and J 4 bases, with 10 bases left between them. Germline V CDR1 and CDR2: SGHKS, YYEKEE (reference sequence). This CDR3 comprises 12 residues. In DNA, the CDR3 is TGTGCCAGCATCCTCGTCGGCACTGAAGCTTTCTTT. Translated: CASILVGTEAFF.

This chain connects TRBV7-9 to TRBJ2-7; 11 positions match TRBD2. Germline loops: CDR1 SEHNR, CDR2 FQNEAQ (reference sequence). J was trimmed by 0 bases and V by 5 bases; bases with no gene match: 6. This CDR3 region has 16 residues. The CDR3 is CASSILLAGVSYEQYF. CDR3 coding DNA: TGTGCCAGCAGCATCCTACTAGCGGGAGTCTCCTACGAGCAGTACTTC.

This clone came up once. The chain carries TRBV30 and TRBJ2-7, with TRBD2 matching 13 bases. Germline assignment: CDR1 GTSNPN and CDR2 SVGIG (reference sequence). The CDR3 has 15 amino acids. V lost 0 bases and J lost 6; bases outside the gene matches: 5. The CDR3: CAWSVLAGGPGEQYF. The DNA of the CDR3 is TGTGCCTGGAGTGTACTAGCGGGAGGGCCGGGCGAGCAGTACTTC.

The rearrangement links TRBV25-1 to TRBJ2-5, with D perhaps given as TRBD1 or TRBD2 (5 bases each). Trimming took 6 bases from V and 3 from J, leaving 20 bases between them. This CDR3 has 16 residues. Germline V gene lookup returns CDR1 MGHDK and CDR2 SYGVNS. The CDR3 sequence is CASSHFSGTDEETQYF. In DNA, the CDR3 is TGTGCCAGCAGCCACTTTTCCGGGACGGACGAAGAGACCCAGTACTTC.

This clone appeared a single time. CDR3 loop: CAISEQGALSDTQYF. Here the CDR3 DNA reads TGTGCCATCAGTGAACAGGGGGCATTGTCAGATACGCAGTATTTT. The V gene is TRBV10-3, the J gene TRBJ2-3; 9 bases line up with TRBD1. Trimming cost V 3 bases and J 4 bases; bases outside gene matches: 5. The germline CDR1 and CDR2 sequences are ENHRY and SYGVKD. The CDR3 loop spans 15 amino acids.

The V and J genes are TRBV18 and TRBJ1-2; D is perhaps TRBD1 (5 bases). The V and J ends lost 11 bases and 0 bases respectively, with 19 bases between them. The CDR3 length is 15 residues. Looked up from germline, CDR1 is KGHSH and CDR2 is LQKENI. CDR3 region: CAGSTRAGANYGYTF. The CDR3 nucleotides are TGTGCCGGATCAACCAGGGCAGGAGCTAACTATGGCTACACCTTC.

The V and J genes are TRBV7-2 and TRBJ2-1; D is unresolved. The CDR3 runs to 16 residues. Trimming pared 5 bases from V and 0 bases from J, leaving 14 bases between. From germline, CDR1 is SGHTA and CDR2 FQGNSA. CDR3 DNA: TGTGCCAGCAGCGCCACCCGGGCCAGCTCCTACAATGAGCAGTTCTTC. Translation: CASSATRASSYNEQFF.

This chain links TRBV7-3 with TRBJ2-6; D may correspond to TRBD1 or TRBD2 (5 bases each). Germline V gene lookup returns CDR1 SGHTA and CDR2 FQGTGA. V lost 4 bases and J lost 2, with 21 bases in between. This CDR3 contains 19 residues. The CDR3 loop reads CASSSRDLGRWAGANVLTF. CDR3 DNA: TGTGCCAGCAGCTCCCGGGACCTAGGTCGCTGGGCTGGGGCCAACGTCCTGACTTTC.

The chain is built from TRBV4-2 and TRBJ2-7; D unresolved. V was shortened by 1 base and J by 0 bases, with 7 bases between the two germline ends. The germline CDR1 and CDR2 sequences are LGHNA and YNFKEQ. This CDR3 is 14 amino acids long. CDR3 sequence reads: CASSQGPVSYEQYF. The CDR3 coding sequence is TGTGCCAGCAGCCAAGGTCCAGTCTCCTACGAGCAGTACTTC.

Points on this clone: An end of the junction does not agree with germline; a read error may underlie this. This rearrangement joins TRBV5-1 to TRBJ2-5; TRBD2 aligns across 7 bases. This CDR3 has 15 residues. CDR1 and CDR2 from the germline V gene are SGHRS and YFSETQ. CDR3 residues: CASSLASGLQGTQYF. CDR3 DNA sequence: TGCGCCAGCAGCTTGGCTAGCGGACTCCAAGGGACCCAGTACTTC. The entire variable domain, with the rest obtained from reference TRBV5-1 and TRBJ2-5, is as follows: KAGVTQTPRYLIKTRGQQVTLSCSPISGHRSVSWYQQTPGQGLQFLFEYFSETQRNKGNFPGRFSGRQFSNSRSEMNVSTLELGDSALYLCASSLASGLQGTQYFGPGTRLLVL.